This T cell receptor (beta chain) was captured in a study of shared clonotypes between healthy human individuals (dated by TCRdb to 2019 to 2021). Turning to the overall study: A few men and two women, aged 18 to 49 years, made up the cohort. To estimate repertoire size and how much clonotypes are shared between individuals, the study performed deep sequencing of blood TCR repertoires from about 5 healthy adults. Each donor's leukapheresis produced roughly between about 0.8 and 8.9 billion PBMCs. Different laboratories and diverse techniques were used to prepare libraries and sequence TCR repertoires, to increase sequencing depth and limit assay-specific biases. For each donor, three plates each were used for CD4 naive and CD4 memory, two plates were used for CD8 naive, and one plate was used for CD8 memory. What the authors observed across the whole study: Incomplete sequencing was indicated by rarefaction of sorted-subset datasets, despite the large sequencing depth. Pairwise subsampling led to the expectation that sequencing depth would affect the degree of clonotype sharing among donors. Sharing across a handful of donors was observed for approximately 4.6% of naive CD4, around 3.5% of naive CD8, 2% to 2.5% of memory CD4, and roughly 0.4% of memory CD8 clonotypes. Sampling was limited to blood, and TCR repertoires in tissue likely differ from TCR repertoires in blood. The small number of donors limited the genetic and exposure-history diversity represented. Naive subsets generally had larger estimated clonotype richness than memory subsets. Clonotypes shared by all four sorted-subset donors showed higher generation probabilities than non-shared clonotypes.

TCR CDR3 regions were amplified from genomic DNA by multiplex PCR using the deep immunoSEQ assay. Genomic DNA extracted from each cell subset was distributed evenly over all wells of several immunoSEQ 96-well plates, and each plate served as one replicate. Each replicate PCR for sorted subsets received about 0.2 ug genomic DNA, equal to around 32,000 T cell genomes. Purified libraries were measured with a Qubit 3.0 fluorometer, size-checked on a Bioanalyzer 2100, and measured again with the KAPA Library Quantification kit. A separate single-read 150-cycle Illumina NextSeq 550 flow cell was used to sequence each immunoSEQ 96-well plate. As for how the authors treated the data: The immunoSEQ output contained only junctional sequences without quality scores, so filtering could not match that applied to full-length reads. To assign V/J genes and CDR3, sequences were annotated using PyIR, a Python wrapper for IgBLAST v1.9, with IMGT germline references. Reads were removed for weak V/J assignments (E-value above 1e-6), missing CDR3, stop codons, out-of-frame junctions, or ambiguous translated residues. A V3J clonotype was defined by an identical inferred V gene, J gene, and CDR3 amino acid sequence. Percentage overlap between repertoires was computed as shared unique clonotypes divided by the size of the smaller repertoire. RTK rarefaction, the Chao1 estimator, and Recon v2.1 estimates of unobserved clonotypes were used to assess repertoire richness. Generation probabilities were computed with OLGA for all TCRbeta clonotypes obtained by the gDNA method from four donors. The clones in this table, taken by TCRdb from immuneACCESS, are in-frame only. Not every clone is retained; where verified, under half of the shortfall comes from an unresolved V gene, and the cause of the rest is unknown. From that table come the V and J calls and clone size; the DNA was used to work out D and trimming. The sample contains about 980,000 clones, about 80% of them found a single time. The top ten hold over 1.3% of the sample.

Clipping removes 4 bases from V and 0 bases from J, with 8 as the unmatched junction base count. CDR1 is given as MNHEY and CDR2 as SMNVEV, both from the germline V gene (reference sequence). The CDR3 starts with the cysteine, ends with the phenylalanine, and has 17 residues. The sequence is cut down to CDR3 DNA, 51 bases in frame from base 1. Only a few counts were recorded for this clone. Its antigen remains unidentified. Per-nucleotide qualities are absent, and no much larger clonotype sits a single base away. The donors were healthy, HIV-negative adults with no recently reported acute infections or vaccinations. Every donor was a Caucasian adult living in Nashville, Tennessee, USA. CD4+ T cells were enriched by magnetic negative selection; naive cells were then positively selected on CD45RA, and the negative fraction formed the memory subset. After blood collection by leukapheresis, PBMCs were isolated using Ficoll-Histopaque density gradient centrifugation and then cryopreserved in the vapor phase of liquid nitrogen. Purity and quantity of every magnetically sorted T cell population were checked by analytical flow cytometry. Each sorted fraction had its genomic DNA isolated and then quantified by UV absorbance on a Nanodrop 2000c.

The chain is assembled from TRBV27 and TRBJ1-5; TRBD1 fits 8 bases in the junction. The receptor comes from a man aged 18 to 29 in good health. Sequenced sample: memory CD4+ T cells sorted from blood. The cell subset or site label of this sample denotes: CD45RA-negative fraction. The bases read TGTGCCAGCAGTTCGAACAGGGGGGGAAATAGCAATCAGCCCCAGCATTTT. This translates into CASSSNRGGNSNQPQHF.